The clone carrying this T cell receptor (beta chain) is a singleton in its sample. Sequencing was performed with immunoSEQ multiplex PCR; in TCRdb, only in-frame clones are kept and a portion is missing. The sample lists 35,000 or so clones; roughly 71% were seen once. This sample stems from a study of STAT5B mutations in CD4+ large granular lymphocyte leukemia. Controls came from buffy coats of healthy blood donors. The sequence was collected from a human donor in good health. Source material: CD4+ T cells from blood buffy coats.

CDR3: CASSLDGGGYTF. Written as DNA, the CDR3 is TGTGCCAGCAGCTTAGACGGTGGGGGCTACACCTTC. The chain recombines TRBV7-2 with TRBJ1-2; no clear D gene. V was shortened by 1 base and J by 8 bases, with 8 bases between the two germline ends. Germline assignment: CDR1 SGHTA and CDR2 FQGNSA. The CDR3 sequence is 12 residues long.